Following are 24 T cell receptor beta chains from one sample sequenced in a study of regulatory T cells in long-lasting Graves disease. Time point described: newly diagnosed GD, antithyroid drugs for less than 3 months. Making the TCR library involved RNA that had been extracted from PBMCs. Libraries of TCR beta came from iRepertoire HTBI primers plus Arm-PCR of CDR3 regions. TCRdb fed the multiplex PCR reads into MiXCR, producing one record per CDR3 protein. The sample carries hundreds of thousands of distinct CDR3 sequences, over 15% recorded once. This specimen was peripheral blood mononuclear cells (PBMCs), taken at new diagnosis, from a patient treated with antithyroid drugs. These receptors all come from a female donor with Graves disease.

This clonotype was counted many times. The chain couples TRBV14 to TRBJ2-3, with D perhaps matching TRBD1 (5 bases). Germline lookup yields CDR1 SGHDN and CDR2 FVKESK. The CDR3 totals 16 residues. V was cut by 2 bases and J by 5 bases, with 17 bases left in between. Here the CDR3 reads CASSQQLGPSRDTQYF. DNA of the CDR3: TGTGCCAGCAGCCAACAGCTGGGGCCTAGTCGAGATACGCAGTATTTT.

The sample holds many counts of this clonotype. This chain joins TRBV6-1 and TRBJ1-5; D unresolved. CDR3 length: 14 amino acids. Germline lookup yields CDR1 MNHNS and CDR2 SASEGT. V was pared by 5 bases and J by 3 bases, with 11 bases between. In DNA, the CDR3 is TGTGCCAGCAGTACCGAGAGGCCCAATCAGCCCCAGCATTTT. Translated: CASSTERPNQPQHF.

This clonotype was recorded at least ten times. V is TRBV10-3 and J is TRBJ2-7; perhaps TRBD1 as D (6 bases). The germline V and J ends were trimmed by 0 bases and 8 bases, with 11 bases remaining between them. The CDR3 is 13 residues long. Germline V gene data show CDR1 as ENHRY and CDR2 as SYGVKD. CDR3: CAISESPGEKQYF. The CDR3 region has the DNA TGTGCCATCAGTGAGTCTCCAGGGGAGAAGCAGTACTTC.

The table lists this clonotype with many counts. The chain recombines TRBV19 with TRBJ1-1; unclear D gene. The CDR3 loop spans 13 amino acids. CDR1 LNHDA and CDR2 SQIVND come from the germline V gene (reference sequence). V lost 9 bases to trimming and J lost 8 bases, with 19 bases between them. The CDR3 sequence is CASTSWPAAEAFF. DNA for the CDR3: TGTGCCAGCACATCCTGGCCCGCGGCCGAAGCTTTCTTT.

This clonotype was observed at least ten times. DNA of the CDR3: TGTGCCAGCAGTTACCGGGACAGTTTCTACGAGCAGTACTTC. Its protein is CASSYRDSFYEQYF. The V call is TRBV6-5, the J call TRBJ2-7; 7 bases align to TRBD1. Germline V lookup: CDR1 MNHEY, CDR2 SVGAGI. Trimming removed 2 bases from V and 3 bases from J; junction bases left unmatched: 4. CDR3 length equals 14 residues.

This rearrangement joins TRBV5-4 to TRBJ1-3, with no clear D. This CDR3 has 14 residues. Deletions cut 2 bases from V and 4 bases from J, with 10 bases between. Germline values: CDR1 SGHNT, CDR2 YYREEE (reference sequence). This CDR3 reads CASSLRANGNTIYF. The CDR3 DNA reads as TGTGCCAGCAGCTTAAGGGCGAACGGAAACACCATATATTTT.

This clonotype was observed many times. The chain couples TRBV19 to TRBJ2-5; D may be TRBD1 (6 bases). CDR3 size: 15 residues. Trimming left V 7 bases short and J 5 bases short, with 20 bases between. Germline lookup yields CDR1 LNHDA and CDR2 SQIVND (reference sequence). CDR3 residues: CASMGARNPGETQYF. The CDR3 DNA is TGTGCCAGTATGGGGGCGCGGAATCCCGGGGAGACCCAGTACTTC.

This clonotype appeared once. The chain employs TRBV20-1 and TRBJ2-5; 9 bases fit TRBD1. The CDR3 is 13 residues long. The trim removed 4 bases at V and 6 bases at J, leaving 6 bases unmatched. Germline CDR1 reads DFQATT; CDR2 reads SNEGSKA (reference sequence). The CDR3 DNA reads TGCAGTGCTATGGTACAGGGGGCGCAGACCCAGTACTTC. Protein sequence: CSAMVQGAQTQYF.

In nucleotides, the CDR3 is TGTGCCAGCAGTCAAAACCGGGACTCAAAGAACACCGGGGAGCTGTTTTTT. Amino acid sequence: CASSQNRDSKNTGELFF. The V gene is TRBV28, the J gene TRBJ2-2, with D possibly matching TRBD2 (6 bases). The CDR3 has 17 residues. The V end was cut by 5 bases, the J end by 1 base, with 17 bases between. Germline V gene data show CDR1 as MDHEN and CDR2 as SYDVKM.

CDR3 DNA sequence: TGTGCCAGCAGTTCAGAGGTGATGTCTAACTATGGCTACACCTTC. This translates into CASSSEVMSNYGYTF. V usage is TRBV6-9 and J usage is TRBJ1-2; D unresolved. Germline V lookup: CDR1 MNHGY, CDR2 SVAAGI. This CDR3 is 15 amino acids long. V was cut by 4 bases and J by 0 bases, with 12 bases left in between.

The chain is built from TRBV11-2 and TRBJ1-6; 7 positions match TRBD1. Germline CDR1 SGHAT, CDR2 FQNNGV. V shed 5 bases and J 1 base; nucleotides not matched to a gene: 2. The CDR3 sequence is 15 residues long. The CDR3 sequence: CASSQGQSYNSPLHF. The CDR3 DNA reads TGTGCCAGCAGCCAGGGACAGTCCTATAATTCACCCCTCCACTTT. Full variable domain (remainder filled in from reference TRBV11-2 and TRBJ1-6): EAGVAQSPRYKIIEKRQSVAFWCNPISGHATLYWYQQILGQGPKLLIQFQNNGVVDDSQLPKDRFSAERLKGVDSTLKIQPAKLEDSAVYLCASSQGQSYNSPLHFGNGTRLTVT.

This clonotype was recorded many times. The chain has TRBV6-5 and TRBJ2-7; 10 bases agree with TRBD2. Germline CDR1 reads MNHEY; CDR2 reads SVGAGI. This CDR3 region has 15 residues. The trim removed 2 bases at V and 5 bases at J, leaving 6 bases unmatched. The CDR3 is CASSYAASGRDEQYF. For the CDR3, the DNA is TGTGCCAGCAGTTACGCCGCTAGCGGGAGAGACGAGCAGTACTTC.

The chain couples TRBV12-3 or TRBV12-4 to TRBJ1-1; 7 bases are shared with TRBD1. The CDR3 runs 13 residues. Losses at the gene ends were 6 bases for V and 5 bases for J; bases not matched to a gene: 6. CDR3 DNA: TGTGCCAGCAGACCCACAGGGGAAACTGAAGCTTTCTTT. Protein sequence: CASRPTGETEAFF.

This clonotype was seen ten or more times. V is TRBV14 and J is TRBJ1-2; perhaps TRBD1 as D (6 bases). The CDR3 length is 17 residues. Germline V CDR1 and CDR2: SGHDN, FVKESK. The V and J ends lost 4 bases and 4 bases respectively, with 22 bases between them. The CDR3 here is CASSPHRLQGRGYGYTF. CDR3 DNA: TGTGCCAGCAGCCCACACCGTCTACAGGGACGGGGCTATGGCTACACCTTC.

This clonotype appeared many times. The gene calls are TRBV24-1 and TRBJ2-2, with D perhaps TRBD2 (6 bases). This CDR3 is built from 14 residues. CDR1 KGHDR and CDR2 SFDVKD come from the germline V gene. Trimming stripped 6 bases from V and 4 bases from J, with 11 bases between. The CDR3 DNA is TGTGCCACCAGTAGCGGGCAGACCACCGGGGAGCTGTTTTTT. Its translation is CATSSGQTTGELFF.

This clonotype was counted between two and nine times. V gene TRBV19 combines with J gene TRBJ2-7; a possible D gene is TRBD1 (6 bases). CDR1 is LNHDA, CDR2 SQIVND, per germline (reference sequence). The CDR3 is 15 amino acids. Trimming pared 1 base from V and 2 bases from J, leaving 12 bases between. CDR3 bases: TGTGCCAGTAGTATAGGAGGGGGATCCACCTACGAGCAGTACTTC. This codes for CASSIGGGSTYEQYF.

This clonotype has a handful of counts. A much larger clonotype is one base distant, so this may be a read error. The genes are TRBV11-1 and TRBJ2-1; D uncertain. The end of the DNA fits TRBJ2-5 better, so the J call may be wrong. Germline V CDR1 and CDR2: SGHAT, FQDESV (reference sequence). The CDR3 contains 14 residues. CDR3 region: CASSFLLHHETQYF. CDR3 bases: TGTGCCAGCAGCTTTTTACTGCACCATGAGACCCAGTACTTC.

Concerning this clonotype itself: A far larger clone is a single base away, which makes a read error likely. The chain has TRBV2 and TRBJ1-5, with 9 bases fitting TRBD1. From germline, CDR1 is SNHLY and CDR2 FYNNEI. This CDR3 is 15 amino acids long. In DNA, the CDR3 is TGTGTCAGCAGTTTAGGCACAGGGGGCGGTCAGCCCCAGCATTTT. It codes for CVSSLGTGGGQPQHF. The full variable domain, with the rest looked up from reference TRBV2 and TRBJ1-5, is EPEVTQTPSHQVTQMGQEVILRCVPISNHLYFYWYRQILGQKVEFLVSFYNNEISEKSEIFDDQFSVERPDGSNFTLKIRSTKLEDSAMYFCVSSLGTGGGQPQHFGDGTRLSIL.

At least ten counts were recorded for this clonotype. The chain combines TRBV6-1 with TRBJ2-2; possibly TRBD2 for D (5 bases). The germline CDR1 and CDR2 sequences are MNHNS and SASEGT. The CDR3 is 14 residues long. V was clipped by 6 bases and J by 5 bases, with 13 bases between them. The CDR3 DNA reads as TGTGCCAGCAGGAGAGGGCTAGAGACCGGGGAGCTGTTTTTT. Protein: CASRRGLETGELFF.

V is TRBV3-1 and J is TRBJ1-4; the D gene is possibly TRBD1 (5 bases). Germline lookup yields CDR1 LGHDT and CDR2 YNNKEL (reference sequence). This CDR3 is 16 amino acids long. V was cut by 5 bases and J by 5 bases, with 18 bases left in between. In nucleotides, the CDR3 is TGTGCCAGCAGCGAAGGCTACCGGGGCCTAAATGAAAAACTGTTTTTT. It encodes CASSEGYRGLNEKLFF.

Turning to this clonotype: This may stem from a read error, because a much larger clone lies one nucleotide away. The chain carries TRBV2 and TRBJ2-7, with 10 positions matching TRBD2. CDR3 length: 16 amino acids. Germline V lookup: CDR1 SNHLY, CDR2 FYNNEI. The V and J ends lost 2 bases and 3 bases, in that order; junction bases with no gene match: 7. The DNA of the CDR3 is TGTGCCAGCAGTGAACTTGCCCTAGCGGGAGTCTACGAGCAGTACTTC. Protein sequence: CASSELALAGVYEQYF.

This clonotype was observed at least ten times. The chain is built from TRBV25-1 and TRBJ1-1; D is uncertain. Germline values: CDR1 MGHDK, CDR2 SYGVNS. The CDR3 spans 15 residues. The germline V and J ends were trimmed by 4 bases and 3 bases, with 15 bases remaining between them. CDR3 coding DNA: TGTGCCAGCAGTGCCGGCGTGGGTAAATACACTGAAGCTTTCTTT. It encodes CASSAGVGKYTEAFF.

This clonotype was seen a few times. The DNA for the CDR3 is TGTGCCAGCAGCTTCGGGCTTCTAGGGGGAGCACGGGAGCAGTTCTTC. Amino acids: CASSFGLLGGAREQFF. The chain uses TRBV12-3 or TRBV12-4 and TRBJ2-1; possibly TRBD1 for D (6 bases). The length of the CDR3 is 16 residues. Trimming pared 6 bases from V and 10 bases from J, leaving 25 bases between.

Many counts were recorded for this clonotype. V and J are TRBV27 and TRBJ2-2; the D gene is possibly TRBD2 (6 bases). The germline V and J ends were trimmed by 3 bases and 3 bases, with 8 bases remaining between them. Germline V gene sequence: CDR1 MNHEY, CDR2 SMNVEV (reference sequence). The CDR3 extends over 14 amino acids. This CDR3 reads CASSFRRDTGELFF. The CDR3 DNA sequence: TGTGCCAGCAGTTTTAGGAGGGACACCGGGGAGCTGTTTTTT.